Detailed here is one T cell receptor (beta chain). The antigen is unknown. This sample was taken from a study of T cell responses to AZD1222 COVID-19 vaccine. Background on the study: Second-dose intervals near 4 or 12 weeks were combined.

Clones were read by immunoSEQ multiplex PCR, and TCRdb kept only the in-frame ones, dropping some. The data contain about 120,000 clones, 90% of them singletons. The CDR3 has 12 amino acids. V was clipped by 6 bases and J by 2 bases, with 5 bases between them. Germline values: CDR1 MNHEY, CDR2 SVGAGI. Study results and caveats: Just a handful of AZD1222 recipients were seropositive at baseline. Nearly half of unique spike-specific TCRs reportedly avoided B.1.351 and B.1.1.7 mutated regions. Two doses of AZD1222 preceded a rise in Spike-specific TCR breadth and depth.

V gene TRBV6-5 combines with J gene TRBJ2-1, with D perhaps assigned TRBD1 or TRBD2 (5 bases each). The sequence was collected from an adult in good health. The sample was peripheral blood, taken on day 0 of AZD1222 vaccination. The DNA for the CDR3 is TGTGCCAGCAGGGGACCCTACAATGAGCAGTTCTTC. It specifies CASRGPYNEQFF.